This is a list of T cell receptor beta chains from one sample in a study of T cells after yellow fever vaccination. TCRdb reanalysed the 5' RACE reads using MiXCR and keeps one entry per CDR3 protein. The sample has more than 95,000 distinct CDR3 sequences, 7.4% seen once. The sequenced sample was CD4+ T cells sorted from PBMCs, obtained 10 to 11 days after the first yellow fever vaccination. The receptors were gathered from a man in his late teens or twenties who received the YFV17D yellow fever vaccine. Each CDR3 is given with its conserved first and last residue. Fields, in order: V gene, J gene, D gene, clone size, CDR3 protein, CDR3 DNA. The D gene is left open where the match is weak. Size is omitted from some rows. Given values are once, few, many or a class for expanded clones.

TRBV6-5	TRBJ1-1	TRBD1	many	CASSSGGAGDTEAFF	TGTGCCAGCAGTTCAGGGGGGGCGGGGGACACTGAAGCTTTCTTT
TRBV18	TRBJ2-1	TRBD2	many	CASSPVGPASGGAVDEQFF	TGTGCCAGCTCTCCTGTTGGCCCTGCTAGCGGGGGGGCCGTAGATGAGCAGTTCTTC
TRBV5-7	TRBJ1-5	TRBD1	many	CASSPTRDSPRDQPQHF	TGTGCCAGCAGTCCCACCCGGGACAGCCCTCGTGATCAGCCCCAGCATTTT
TRBV5-1	TRBJ2-1	NA	NA	CASSWGLPPSYNEQFF	TGCGCCAGCAGCTGGGGACTCCCCCCCTCCTACAATGAGCAGTTCTTC
TRBV9	TRBJ1-2	TRBD1	many	CASSGTGGLYGYTF	TGTGCCAGCTCAGGGACAGGGGGATTGTATGGCTACACCTTC
TRBV7-2	TRBJ1-5	NA	NA	CASSLERVQPQHF	TGTGCCAGCAGCTTAGAGAGGGTCCAGCCCCAGCATTTT
TRBV5-8	TRBJ2-1	NA	many	CASGQGVYNEQFF	TGTGCCAGCGGCCAGGGAGTGTACAATGAGCAGTTCTTC
TRBV28	TRBJ2-1	NA	NA	CASSYTPDGQENEQFF	TGTGCCAGCAGCTACACCCCCGACGGCCAGGAGAATGAGCAGTTCTTC
TRBV7-9	TRBJ1-1	NA	many	CASSEGPEGNTEAFF	TGTGCCAGCAGCGAGGGGCCAGAGGGCAACACTGAAGCTTTCTTT
TRBV7-8	TRBJ2-3	NA	many	CASSPQDTQYF	TGTGCCAGCAGCCCCCAAGATACGCAGTATTTT
TRBV7-2	TRBJ1-5	NA	many	CASSPGISSNQPQHF	TGTGCCAGCAGCCCGGGGATTTCTAGCAATCAGCCCCAGCATTTT
TRBV12-5	TRBJ2-1	TRBD2	many	CASGFRTSGDNEQFF	TGTGCTAGTGGTTTCCGGACTAGCGGAGACAATGAGCAGTTCTTC
TRBV12-3/TRBV12-4	TRBJ2-1	NA	many	CASSLEGSSSYNEQFF	TGTGCCAGCAGTTTAGAAGGGAGCAGCTCCTACAATGAGCAGTTCTTC
TRBV28	TRBJ1-6	NA	many	CASGGGNSPLHF	TGTGCCAGCGGGGGCGGGAATTCACCCCTCCACTTT
TRBV29-1	TRBJ1-5	NA	many	CSVGVGGSNQPQHF	TGCAGCGTTGGGGTCGGGGGAAGCAATCAGCCCCAGCATTTT
TRBV4-2	TRBJ2-1	NA	many	CASSQEWSSYNEQFF	TGTGCCAGCAGCCAAGAATGGAGCTCCTACAATGAGCAGTTCTTC
TRBV7-2	TRBJ2-2	NA	many	CASSPPPLANTGELFF	TGTGCCAGCAGTCCACCGCCACTAGCGAACACCGGGGAGCTGTTTTTT
TRBV9	TRBJ2-3	NA	NA	CASSVDRDTQYF	TGTGCCAGCAGCGTAGATAGAGATACGCAGTATTTT
TRBV7-9	TRBJ2-7	TRBD2	many	CASVSRGDSYEQYF	TGTGCCAGCGTATCGCGGGGGGATTCCTACGAGCAGTACTTC
TRBV20-1	TRBJ2-3	NA	many	CSASYAGLVGTDTQYF	TGCAGTGCTAGTTACGCCGGGCTAGTGGGGACAGATACGCAGTATTTT
TRBV20-1	TRBJ1-2	TRBD1	many	CSAFKRTGKGSWVYGYTF	TGCAGTGCTTTCAAACGGACAGGGAAGGGGTCTTGGGTCTATGGCTACACCTTC
TRBV6-5	TRBJ2-5	TRBD2	many	CASSYSVSGGETQYF	TGTGCCAGCAGTTACTCGGTTAGCGGGGGGGAGACCCAGTACTTC